The 29 T cell receptor beta chains given below trace back to one sample, sequenced in a study of T cells in Graves' hyperthyroidism and ophthalmopathy. Regions amplified from RNA transcripts were the TCR beta CDR3 regions. An initial round of RT-PCR targeting the TCR CDR3 relied on the HTBI primer set. TCRdb analysed the multiplex PCR reads with MiXCR anew, one entry per CDR3 protein. Here the sample spans a few hundred thousand distinct CDR3 sequences, around 16% being singletons. The sequencing sample was made of blood. The receptors stem from a woman aged 40-49 years with Graves' ophthalmopathy.

This clonotype has at least ten counts. The J gene is TRBJ1-4, the V gene TRBV28; 8 bases are shared with TRBD1. Trimming cost V 3 bases and J 8 bases; bases outside gene matches: 5. CDR1 is MDHEN and CDR2 is SYDVKM in the germline V gene. The CDR3 runs 14 residues. The CDR3 DNA reads as TGTGCCAGCAGTTTCGACCACAGGGGGGAAAAACTGTTTTTT. Amino acids: CASSFDHRGEKLFF.

This clonotype was picked up many times. This rearrangement joins TRBV6-1 to TRBJ1-5; D remains ambiguous. The CDR3 runs to 13 residues. The germline V gene has CDR1 MNHNS and CDR2 SASEGT. V lost 1 base to trimming and J lost 4 bases, with 5 bases between them. This CDR3 reads CASSEETNQPQHF. In DNA, the CDR3 is TGTGCCAGCAGTGAAGAGACAAATCAGCCCCAGCATTTT.

There are a few counts of this clonotype. The CDR3 sequence is CASQDVPGQYF. Here the CDR3 DNA reads TGTGCCAGCCAAGATGTTCCGGGACAGTACTTC. The chain has TRBV2 and TRBJ2-5, with D possibly TRBD2 on 5 matching bases. The germline V gene has CDR1 SNHLY and CDR2 FYNNEI. V was shortened by 8 bases and J by 11 bases, with 15 bases between the two germline ends. CDR3 size: 11 residues.

This clonotype was observed at least ten times. The CDR3 sequence: CASRGDRLAGELFF. The CDR3 DNA is TGTGCCAGCAGAGGGGACCGGCTCGCCGGGGAGCTGTTTTTT. The J gene is TRBJ2-2, the V gene TRBV2; possibly TRBD1 or TRBD2 for D (5 bases each). Looked up from germline, CDR1 is SNHLY and CDR2 is FYNNEI. The CDR3 sequence is 14 residues long. Trimming cost V 6 bases and J 6 bases, with 14 bases left between them.

This clonotype was counted many times. CDR3: CASSYRGVSGEQYF. In nucleotides, the CDR3 is TGTGCCAGCAGCTATAGGGGGGTCTCAGGGGAGCAGTACTTC. The chain carries TRBV11-2 and TRBJ2-7, with D perhaps assigned TRBD1 or TRBD2 (6 bases each). Germline lookup yields CDR1 SGHAT and CDR2 FQNNGV. The CDR3 spans 14 residues. The germline V and J ends were trimmed by 4 bases and 7 bases, with 17 bases remaining between them.

The V and J genes are TRBV20-1 and TRBJ2-5, with D perhaps matching TRBD1 (5 bases). Germline CDR1 reads DFQATT; CDR2 reads SNEGSKA (reference sequence). The CDR3 length is 16 residues. Trimming cost V 5 bases and J 4 bases, with 23 bases left between them. The CDR3 DNA reads TGCAGTGCTTCCCCCTGGGCCAGGCTGGGGCGAGAGACCCAGTACTTC. Encoded protein: CSASPWARLGRETQYF.

This clonotype was seen only a few times. This rearrangement joins TRBV20-1 to TRBJ2-1, with 8 bases matching TRBD1. The V and J ends lost 0 bases and 6 bases, in that order; junction bases with no gene match: 10. This CDR3 contains 16 residues. CDR1 is DFQATT, CDR2 SNEGSKA, per germline (reference sequence). In DNA, the CDR3 is TGCAGTGCTAGAGATCCGGGTCAGGGGGCGCGCAATGAGCAGTTCTTC. Its translation is CSARDPGQGARNEQFF.

This chain links TRBV6-1 with TRBJ2-7, with TRBD2 matching 7 bases. V shed 3 bases and J 7 bases; nucleotides not matched to a gene: 12. The CDR3 is 15 amino acids. Germline V gene data show CDR1 as MNHNS and CDR2 as SASEGT. The CDR3 bases are TGTGCCAGCAGTGAGCGGCGCGGGAGCATAAGGGAGCAGTACTTC. It translates to CASSERRGSIREQYF.

This clonotype was picked up a small number of times. The chain is built from TRBV5-4 and TRBJ2-1, with TRBD2 matching 9 bases. The germline V gene encodes CDR1 SGHNT and CDR2 YYREEE (reference sequence). The J segment lost 6 bases and the V segment lost 0 bases, leaving 7 bases of the junction unmatched. This CDR3 has 16 residues. The CDR3 DNA reads TGTGCCAGCAGCTTGGAAGGCGGGAGGGCCCCCAATGAGCAGTTCTTC. It specifies CASSLEGGRAPNEQFF.

Only a few counts were recorded for this clonotype. The chain carries TRBV4-1 and TRBJ2-1; 14 nucleotides align to TRBD2. This CDR3 contains 17 residues. Trimming at V came to 1 base and at J to 6 bases, leaving 5 bases not matched to a gene. Germline values: CDR1 MGHRA, CDR2 YSYEKL. The CDR3 region has the DNA TGCGCCAGCAGCCAAGGAACCGGGACTAGCGGGAGCAATGAGCAGTTCTTC. Its translation: CASSQGTGTSGSNEQFF.

This clonotype was picked up a small number of times. This chain joins TRBV19 and TRBJ1-1; no definite D call. CDR3 length equals 11 residues. V lost 4 bases and J lost 5, with 5 bases in between. CDR1 LNHDA and CDR2 SQIVND come from the germline V gene (reference sequence). For the CDR3, the DNA is TGTGCCAGTAGTAATGATACTGAAGCTTTCTTT. Translated, it gives CASSNDTEAFF.

This clonotype was seen more than once but under ten times. A clone one base away is much larger, so this may be a read error. This CDR3 reads CASIQSGLASYSEQFF. DNA for the CDR3: TGTGCCAGCATCCAGTCGGGACTCGCTAGCTACAGTGAGCAGTTCTTC. This chain links TRBV7-2 with TRBJ2-1; TRBD2 might be the D (6 bases). This CDR3 spans 16 amino acids. From germline, CDR1 is SGHTA and CDR2 FQGNSA.

The chain is built from TRBV29-1 and TRBJ2-1, with TRBD2 matching over 8 bases. The V segment lost 6 bases and the J segment 3 bases; nucleotides outside the gene matches: 10. The germline V gene encodes CDR1 SQVTM and CDR2 ANQGSEA. This CDR3 has 15 amino acids. This CDR3 is CSVIGLAEIYNEQFF. CDR3 coding DNA: TGCAGCGTCATTGGACTAGCCGAAATCTACAATGAGCAGTTCTTC.

This clonotype was detected many times. The chain carries TRBV2 and TRBJ2-1; no definite D call. Deletions cut 2 bases from V and 0 bases from J, with 8 bases between. From germline, CDR1 is SNHLY and CDR2 FYNNEI. This CDR3 is built from 15 residues. CDR3 bases: TGTGCCAGCAGTGAAACGGAGAGCTCCTACAATGAGCAGTTCTTC. The encoded protein is CASSETESSYNEQFF.

This clonotype was counted a few times. The V and J genes are TRBV28 and TRBJ1-4, with unresolved D. This CDR3 has 13 amino acids. Trimming removed 7 bases from V and 3 bases from J, with 9 bases in between. In germline, CDR1 is MDHEN, CDR2 SYDVKM. In DNA form, the CDR3 reads TGTGCCAGCATTTCCGGGGCTAATGAAAAACTGTTTTTT. It translates to CASISGANEKLFF.

This clonotype was seen more than once but under ten times. The gene calls are TRBV2 and TRBJ1-2; D not resolved. The CDR3 has 13 residues. V was clipped by 2 bases and J by 2 bases, with 6 bases between them. Germline V gene sequence: CDR1 SNHLY, CDR2 FYNNEI. Here the CDR3 reads CASSEHGNYGYTF. Here the CDR3 DNA reads TGTGCCAGCAGTGAACACGGGAACTATGGCTACACCTTC.

There are a few counts of this clonotype. The chain uses TRBV6-2 or TRBV6-3 and TRBJ2-1; 11 bases fit TRBD1. The CDR3 length is 15 residues. Trimming at V came to 7 bases and at J to 3 bases, leaving 5 bases not matched to a gene. CDR1 is MNHEY and CDR2 is SVGEGT in the germline V gene. Written as DNA, the CDR3 is TGTGCCAGCACCGGGACAGGGGGTTACTACAATGAGCAGTTCTTC. It yields the protein CASTGTGGYYNEQFF.

This clonotype was observed many times. The chain recombines TRBV6-5 with TRBJ2-6, with a weak D call TRBD1 (6 bases). The V gene lost 0 bases and the J gene lost 6 bases, with 12 bases spanning the gap. The CDR3 is made up of 16 amino acids. Germline V gene lookup returns CDR1 MNHEY and CDR2 SVGAGI. DNA for the CDR3: TGTGCCAGCAGTTACTCGAAGACAGGCAAGGCCAACGTCCTGACTTTC. As protein: CASSYSKTGKANVLTF.

This clonotype was counted at least ten times. In DNA, the CDR3 is TGTGCCAGCAGCGTAGAAGGAGGGGGCACAGATACGCAGTATTTT. As protein: CASSVEGGGTDTQYF. This chain uses TRBV9 with TRBJ2-3; a weak D match, TRBD2 (6 bases). Looked up from germline, CDR1 is SGDLS and CDR2 is YYNGEE. V was clipped by 0 bases and J by 1 base, with 9 bases between them. The CDR3 loop spans 15 amino acids.

The rearrangement links TRBV20-1 to TRBJ2-1; 10 bases agree with TRBD2. The germline V gene encodes CDR1 DFQATT and CDR2 SNEGSKA (reference sequence). CDR3 size: 13 residues. For the CDR3, the DNA is TGCGGACCGAGCGGGGGGGCCCCGAATGAGCAGTTCTTC. It is translated as CGPSGGAPNEQFF.

In its sample, this clonotype was seen many times. The rearrangement joins TRBV11-1 to TRBJ2-7, with TRBD2 identical over 7 bases. The length of the CDR3 is 14 residues. With V trimmed by 0 bases and J by 2 bases, 1 base remained unmatched. Germline CDR1 reads SGHAT; CDR2 reads FQDESV (reference sequence). Here the CDR3 reads CASSLAGGTYEQYF. CDR3 sequence (DNA): TGTGCCAGCAGCTTAGCGGGAGGGACCTACGAGCAGTACTTC.

This clonotype was counted ten times or more. The chain employs TRBV5-1 and TRBJ1-1, with a tentative D call TRBD1 (6 bases). Trimming removed 3 bases from V and 9 bases from J, with 33 bases in between. Per the germline V gene, CDR1 is SGHRS and CDR2 is YFSETQ. This CDR3 has 19 residues. DNA of the CDR3: TGCGCCAGCAGCTCGACCACAACCGGACAGATTCCTTCGGATTTGAAAGCTTTCTTT. Amino acids: CASSSTTTGQIPSDLKAFF.

This clonotype has a count of ten or more. The rearrangement uses TRBV5-1 and TRBJ1-5, with TRBD1 matching 11 bases. The CDR3 spans 15 residues. CDR1 and CDR2 (germline): SGHRS, YFSETQ. V lost 3 bases and J lost 3; bases outside the gene matches: 2. The CDR3 loop reads CASSSGQGDNQPQHF. The CDR3 coding sequence is TGCGCCAGCAGCTCGGGACAGGGGGACAATCAGCCCCAGCATTTT.

This clonotype has just a few counts. The rearrangement joins TRBV6-1 to TRBJ2-7; 12 nucleotides line up with TRBD2. CDR1 MNHNS and CDR2 SASEGT come from the germline V gene. The trim removed 2 bases at V and 3 bases at J, leaving 5 bases unmatched. This CDR3 region has 16 residues. CDR3 residues: CASSESLAGGDYEQYF. In nucleotides, the CDR3 is TGTGCCAGCAGTGAAAGTCTAGCGGGAGGGGACTACGAGCAGTACTTC.

About this clonotype: The germline gene is not matched at one end of the junction; a read error may be the cause. The chain employs TRBV6-1 and TRBJ2-1, with TRBD2 matching over 8 bases. The V gene's germline CDR1 is MNHNS and CDR2 SASEGT. The CDR3 is 15 residues long. Here the CDR3 DNA reads TGTGCCCGCAGACCCAGCGGGAGAGCCCACAATGAGCAGTTCTTC. Encoded protein: CARRPSGRAHNEQFF.

This clonotype has just a few counts. The conserved final phenylalanine or tryptophan is absent from the CDR3, which likely points to a read error. The genes are TRBV6-1 and TRBJ1-1; D remains unclear. There are 13 residues in the CDR3. Between the trimmed V and J ends, which lost 6 bases and 4 bases, there was a span of 12 bases. The germline V gene encodes CDR1 MNHNS and CDR2 SASEGT. CDR3 residues: CASRDGRSTEAFL. CDR3 bases: TGTGCCAGCAGAGACGGCAGGAGCACTGAAGCTTTCCTT.

This clonotype was counted at least ten times. The genes are TRBV6-2 or TRBV6-3 and TRBJ2-1; possible D gene TRBD2, 6 bases. CDR3 size: 13 residues. Trimming took 8 bases from V and 8 from J, leaving 16 bases between them. Germline V gene lookup returns CDR1 MNHEY and CDR2 SVGEGT. For the CDR3, the DNA is TGTGCCAGCTGTGCACGGGAGACCGATGAGCAGTTCTTC. Translating it yields CASCARETDEQFF.

This clonotype occurred many times. The J gene is TRBJ2-1, the V gene TRBV18; D is uncertain. Germline CDR1 is KGHSH and CDR2 is LQKENI. V lost 0 bases and J 4 bases, leaving 10 bases between the germline ends. The CDR3 length is 15 residues. CDR3 protein: CASSPPAGEYNEQFF. The CDR3 nucleotides read TGTGCCAGCTCACCACCAGCAGGAGAGTACAATGAGCAGTTCTTC.

This clonotype showed up just a few times. The rearrangement links TRBV3-1 to TRBJ2-1; 13 bases align to TRBD2. Trimming at V came to 4 bases and at J to 1 base, leaving 7 bases not matched to a gene. The length of the CDR3 is 18 residues. Germline-derived CDR1 and CDR2 are LGHDT and YNNKEL (reference sequence). The CDR3 region is CASSPRGLAGTSYNEQFF. The CDR3 DNA reads as TGTGCCAGCAGCCCCCGGGGACTAGCGGGGACATCCTACAATGAGCAGTTCTTC.